A single sample is the source of the 3 T cell receptor beta chains below, sequenced in a study of CDR3 diversity in severe acne. TCRdb itself ran the PCR reads through MiXCR, one entry per CDR3 protein. Of approximately 90,000 distinct CDR3 sequences in the sample, around 50% were seen once. The sequenced material came from blood. The receptor source for this set is a male donor in good health, serving as a control.

This clonotype was found many times. The gene calls are TRBV11-3 and TRBJ2-2; D is undetermined. This CDR3 is 15 amino acids long. The ends were cut back, 1 base at V and 1 base at J, with 7 bases in the middle. In germline, CDR1 is SGHNT, CDR2 YENEEA. This CDR3 reads CASSLAPGNTGELFF. In DNA form, the CDR3 reads TGTGCCAGCAGCTTAGCCCCAGGGAACACCGGGGAGCTGTTTTTT. Supplemented by reference TRBV11-3 and TRBJ2-2, the full variable domain reads EAGVVQSPRYKIIEKKQPVAFWCNPISGHNTLYWYLQNLGQGPELLIRYENEEAVDDSQLPKDRFSAERLKGVDSTLKIQPAELGDSAVYLCASSLAPGNTGELFFGEGSRLTVL.

In this sample, this clonotype turned up once. The gene calls are TRBV6-6 and TRBJ1-5; D remains unclear. Germline values: CDR1 MNHNY, CDR2 SVGAGI (reference sequence). The CDR3 extends over 15 amino acids. V was pared by 6 bases and J by 0 bases, with 12 bases between. CDR3 sequence (DNA): TGTGCCAGCAGCGGGTCCCAAAATAGCAATCAGCCCCAGCATTTT. Translating gives CASSGSQNSNQPQHF.

To note about this clonotype: One end of the junction does not line up with germline, which may come from a read error. This chain uses TRBV5-1 with TRBJ1-1, with D possibly being TRBD1 (5 bases). Germline CDR1 and CDR2: SGHRS and YFSETQ. The CDR3 loop spans 15 amino acids. This CDR3 reads CTSSYGDAAATEAFF. The CDR3 DNA sequence: TGCACCAGCAGCTACGGGGACGCGGCGGCAACTGAAGCTTTCTTT.